This T cell receptor beta chain was sequenced for a study of blood T cell repertoires in COVID-19. Trimming shortened V by 3 bases and J by 4 bases, and 18 bases separated the two germline ends. Germline CDR1 reads SNHLY; CDR2 reads FYNNEI. The CDR3 contains 16 residues. Data came from immunoSEQ multiplex PCR; TCRdb stores just in-frame clones and leaves some out. There are 200,000 to 250,000 clones in the sample; 90% occur only once, and about 15% lies in the top ten. Participants came from roughly 23 US areas, aged roughly 18 to 100 years. Clinical histories supplied by participants themselves formed the basis of cohort assignment.

This chain connects TRBV2 to TRBJ1-1; unclear D gene. The receptor was isolated from a man aged 30-40 years who had been exposed to COVID-19. The sample comprised PBMCs or T cells enriched from blood (not recorded which). The CDR3 DNA is TGTGCCAGCAGTGAGGCGCAGGCCCTCGCGGGCACTGAAGCTTTCTTT. Encoded protein: CASSEAQALAGTEAFF.